This is a list of T cell receptor beta chains from one sample in a study of cytomegalovirus exposure and HLA in healthy donors. TCRdb keeps only in-frame clones here, not all; method: immunoSEQ multiplex PCR. The sample lists 200,000 to 250,000 clones, around 77% occurring once. Sequences were obtained from PBMCs. The source of these receptors is a young woman in good health and CMV-seronegative. The CDR3 runs from the conserved cysteine through the conserved F or W. The order of the fields is V gene, J gene, D gene, clone size, CDR3 DNA, CDR3 protein. A D gene is named only where the DNA matches it firmly. Clone sizes are given selectively: once, few, many, or a class where the clone is expanded.

TRBV11-3	TRBJ2-7	TRBD1	-	TGTGCCAGCAGCTTAGACAGGGGGTACGAGCAGTACTTC	CASSLDRGYEQYF
TRBV29-1	TRBJ2-7	TRBD1	-	TGCAGCGTTCCTGGACAGGTTACCTACGAGCAGTACTTC	CSVPGQVTYEQYF
TRBV5-6	TRBJ1-5	TRBD1	-	TGTGCCAGCAGCTTAACAGGGGGCTTTCAGCCCCAGCATTTT	CASSLTGGFQPQHF
TRBV7-2	TRBJ2-5	TRBD1	-	TGTGCCAGCAGCCGTGACAGGGCCGAAGAGACCCAGTACTTC	CASSRDRAEETQYF
TRBV7-9	TRBJ2-5	-	-	TGTGCCAGCAGCCTCTCCTTGGAGACCCAGTACTTC	CASSLSLETQYF
TRBV4-2	TRBJ1-3	TRBD1	-	TGTGCCAGCAGCCAATATACAGGGGCTGGAAACACCATATATTTT	CASSQYTGAGNTIYF
TRBV15	TRBJ1-1	-	-	TGTGCCACCAGCAGAGGACAGAACACTGAAGCTTTCTTT	CATSRGQNTEAFF
TRBV10-2	TRBJ1-2	-	-	TGCGCCAGCAGTGCCGAGACAATCTATGGCTACCCCTTC	CASSAETIYGYPF
TRBV7-9	TRBJ2-1	TRBD2	few	TGTGCCAGCAGCCCCCAGGGACTAGCGGGAGGACTGCTAAATGAGCAGTTCTTC	CASSPQGLAGGLLNEQFF
TRBV7-9	TRBJ2-2	TRBD1	-	TGTGCCAGCAGCTTAACAGGGGCGGGGGAGCTGTTTTTT	CASSLTGAGELFF
TRBV29-1	TRBJ1-4	-	-	TGCAGCGTTGGCGAGGAAAAACTGTTTTTT	CSVGEEKLFF
TRBV15	TRBJ1-2	TRBD1	-	TGTGCCACCAGACCGACAGGGAAACCCTATGGCTACACCTTC	CATRPTGKPYGYTF
TRBV9	TRBJ1-4	-	-	TGTGCCAGCAGCCAAACTGGTGAAAAACTGTTTTTT	CASSQTGEKLFF
TRBV5-6	TRBJ2-3	TRBD2	-	TGTGCCAGCAGCTTGGGACTAGCGGGGGGGACCAGCGGATATACGCAGTATTTT	CASSLGLAGGTSGYTQYF
TRBV30	TRBJ2-7	-	-	TGTGCCTGGAGTGTACATGGGGGAGGCGAGCAGTACTTC	CAWSVHGGGEQYF
TRBV5-1	TRBJ2-7	-	once	TGCGCCAGCAGCCCAGACAGCGCCTACGAGCAGTACTTC	CASSPDSAYEQYF
TRBV10-2	TRBJ1-1	-	-	TGCGCCAGCCGAAGCATGAACACTGAAGCTTTCTTT	CASRSMNTEAFF